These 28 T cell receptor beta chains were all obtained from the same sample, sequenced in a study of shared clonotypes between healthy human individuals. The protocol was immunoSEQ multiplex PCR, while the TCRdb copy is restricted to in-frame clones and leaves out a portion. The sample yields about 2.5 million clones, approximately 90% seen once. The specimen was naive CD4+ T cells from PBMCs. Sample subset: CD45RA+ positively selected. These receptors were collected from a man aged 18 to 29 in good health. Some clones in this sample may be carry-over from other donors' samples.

CDR3 bases: TGCGCCAGCAGCATCGGACAGGGAGACGAGCAGTACTTC. It yields the protein CASSIGQGDEQYF. The chain combines TRBV5-1 with TRBJ2-5; 8 bases match TRBD1. The last part of the DNA fits TRBJ2-7 better; the J call may be wrong. The V gene's germline CDR1 is SGHRS and CDR2 YFSETQ. The CDR3 runs to 13 residues.

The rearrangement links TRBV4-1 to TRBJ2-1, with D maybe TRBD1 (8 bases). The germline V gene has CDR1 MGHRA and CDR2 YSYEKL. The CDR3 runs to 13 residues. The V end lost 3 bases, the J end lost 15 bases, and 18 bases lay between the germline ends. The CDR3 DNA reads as TGCGCCAGCAGCCATAAAACTACAGGGGGGGTGTTCTTC. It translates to CASSHKTTGGVFF.

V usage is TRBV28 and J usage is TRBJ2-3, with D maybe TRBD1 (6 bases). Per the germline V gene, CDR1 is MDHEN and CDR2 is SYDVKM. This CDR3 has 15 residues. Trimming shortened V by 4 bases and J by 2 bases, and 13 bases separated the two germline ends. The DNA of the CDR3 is TGTGCCAGCAGTTCAAAAAGGGACATCACAGATACGCAGTATTTT. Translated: CASSSKRDITDTQYF. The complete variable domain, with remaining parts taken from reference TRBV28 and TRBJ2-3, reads DVKVTQSSRYLVKRTGEKVFLECVQDMDHENMFWYRQDPGLGLRLIYFSYDVKMKEKGDIPEGYSVSREKKERFSLILESASTNQTSMYLCASSSKRDITDTQYFGPGTRLTVL.

CDR3 coding DNA: TGTGCCAGCAGCACCTTACAACCCCAAGAGACCCAGTACTTC. Protein sequence: CASSTLQPQETQYF. The rearrangement links TRBV14 to TRBJ2-5; no clear D. V lost 5 bases and J 1 base, leaving 11 bases between the germline ends. Germline CDR1 SGHDN, CDR2 FVKESK. The CDR3 spans 14 residues.

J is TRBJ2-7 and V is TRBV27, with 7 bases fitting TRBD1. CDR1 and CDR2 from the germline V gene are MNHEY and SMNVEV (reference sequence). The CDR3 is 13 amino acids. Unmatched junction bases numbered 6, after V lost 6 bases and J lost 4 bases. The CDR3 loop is CASSADRQYEQYF. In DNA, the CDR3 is TGTGCCAGCAGCGCGGACAGGCAATACGAGCAGTACTTC.

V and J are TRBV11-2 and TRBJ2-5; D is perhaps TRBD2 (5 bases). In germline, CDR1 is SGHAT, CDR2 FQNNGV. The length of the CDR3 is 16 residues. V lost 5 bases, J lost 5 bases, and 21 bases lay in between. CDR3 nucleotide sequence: TGTGCCAGCAGCCCAATCGATCGCCGGAGGCGGGAGACCCAGTACTTC. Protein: CASSPIDRRRRETQYF.

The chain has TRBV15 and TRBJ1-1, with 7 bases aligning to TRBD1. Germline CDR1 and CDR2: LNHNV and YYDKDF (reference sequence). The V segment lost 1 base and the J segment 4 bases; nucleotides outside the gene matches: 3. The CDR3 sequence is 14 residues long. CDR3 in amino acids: CATSRASGGTEAFF. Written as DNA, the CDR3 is TGTGCCACCAGCAGAGCTTCAGGGGGCACTGAAGCTTTCTTT.

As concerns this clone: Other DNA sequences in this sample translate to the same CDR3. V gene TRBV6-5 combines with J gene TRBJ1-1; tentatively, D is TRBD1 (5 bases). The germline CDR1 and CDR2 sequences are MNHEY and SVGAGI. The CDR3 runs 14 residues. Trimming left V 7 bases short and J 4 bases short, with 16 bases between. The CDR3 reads CASTRGGRGTEAFF. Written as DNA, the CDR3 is TGTGCCAGCACCCGAGGAGGGAGGGGCACTGAAGCTTTCTTT.

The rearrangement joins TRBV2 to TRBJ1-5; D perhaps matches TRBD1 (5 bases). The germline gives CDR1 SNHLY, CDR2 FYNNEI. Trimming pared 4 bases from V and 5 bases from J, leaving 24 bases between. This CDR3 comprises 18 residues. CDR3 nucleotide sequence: TGTGCCAGCAGTGTCTGGGGGAGATCCTTGACGGGGGATCAGCCCCAGCATTTT. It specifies CASSVWGRSLTGDQPQHF.

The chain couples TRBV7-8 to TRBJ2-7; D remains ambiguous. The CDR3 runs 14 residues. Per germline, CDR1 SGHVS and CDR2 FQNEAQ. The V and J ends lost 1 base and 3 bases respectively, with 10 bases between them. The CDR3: CASSLERIYYEQYF. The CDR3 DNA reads TGTGCCAGCAGCTTAGAACGGATATACTACGAGCAGTACTTC.

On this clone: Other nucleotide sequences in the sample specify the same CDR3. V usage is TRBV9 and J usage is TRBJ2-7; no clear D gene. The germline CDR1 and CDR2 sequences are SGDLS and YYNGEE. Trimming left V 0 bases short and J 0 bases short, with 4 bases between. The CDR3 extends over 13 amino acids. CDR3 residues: CASSVGFSYEQYF. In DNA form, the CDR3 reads TGTGCCAGCAGCGTAGGTTTCTCCTACGAGCAGTACTTC.

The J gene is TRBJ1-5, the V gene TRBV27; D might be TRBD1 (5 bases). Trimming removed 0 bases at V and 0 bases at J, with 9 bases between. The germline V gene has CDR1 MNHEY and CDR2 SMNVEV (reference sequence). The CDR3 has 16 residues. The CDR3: CASSLSGTYSNQPQHF. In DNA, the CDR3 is TGTGCCAGCAGTTTATCAGGGACCTATAGCAATCAGCCCCAGCATTTT.

This CDR3 is CASSGSLNIQYF. CDR3 sequence (DNA): TGTGCCAGCAGCGGGTCCCTGAACATTCAGTACTTC. The chain has TRBV13 and TRBJ2-4, with no clear D. V dropped 5 bases and J dropped 7 bases, with 9 bases sitting between them. Germline assignment: CDR1 PRHDT and CDR2 FYEKMQ (reference sequence). This CDR3 is 12 amino acids long.

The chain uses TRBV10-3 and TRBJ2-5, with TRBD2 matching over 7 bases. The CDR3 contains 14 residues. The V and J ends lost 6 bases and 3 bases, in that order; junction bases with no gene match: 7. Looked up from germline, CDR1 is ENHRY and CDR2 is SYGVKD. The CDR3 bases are TGTGCCATCAGAGGGGCAGGGAGGGAAGAGACCCAGTACTTC. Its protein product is CAIRGAGREETQYF.

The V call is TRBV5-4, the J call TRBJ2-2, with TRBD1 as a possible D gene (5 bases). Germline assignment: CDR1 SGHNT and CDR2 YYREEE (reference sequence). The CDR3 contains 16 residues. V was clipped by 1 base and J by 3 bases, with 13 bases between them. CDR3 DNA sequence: TGTGCCAGCAGCTTGAAGTTAGGACAAGACACCGGGGAGCTGTTTTTT. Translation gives CASSLKLGQDTGELFF. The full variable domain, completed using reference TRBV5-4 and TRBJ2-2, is ETGVTQSPTHLIKTRGQQVTLRCSSQSGHNTVSWYQQALGQGPQFIFQYYREEENGRGNFPPRFSGLQFPNYSSELNVNALELDDSALYLCASSLKLGQDTGELFFGEGSRLTVL.

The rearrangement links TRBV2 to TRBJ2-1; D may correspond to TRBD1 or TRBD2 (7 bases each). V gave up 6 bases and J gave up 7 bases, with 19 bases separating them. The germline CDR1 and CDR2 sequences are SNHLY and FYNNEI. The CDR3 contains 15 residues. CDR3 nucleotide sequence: TGTGCCAGCAGAGGGGGACAGACTAGCCTGAATGAGCAGTTCTTC. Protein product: CASRGGQTSLNEQFF.

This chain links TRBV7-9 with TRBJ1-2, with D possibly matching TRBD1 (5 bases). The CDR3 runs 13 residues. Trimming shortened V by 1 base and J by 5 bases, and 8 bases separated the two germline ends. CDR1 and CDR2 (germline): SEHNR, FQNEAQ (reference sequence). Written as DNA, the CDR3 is TGTGCCAGCAGCTTAGAGGGGATTTATGGCTACACCTTC. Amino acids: CASSLEGIYGYTF.

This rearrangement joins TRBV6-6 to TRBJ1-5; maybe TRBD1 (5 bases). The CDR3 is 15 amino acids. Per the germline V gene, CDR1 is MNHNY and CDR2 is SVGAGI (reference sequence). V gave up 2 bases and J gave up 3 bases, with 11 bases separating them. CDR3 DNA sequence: TGTGCCAGCAGTTACACCCGACAGTACAATCAGCCCCAGCATTTT. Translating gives CASSYTRQYNQPQHF.

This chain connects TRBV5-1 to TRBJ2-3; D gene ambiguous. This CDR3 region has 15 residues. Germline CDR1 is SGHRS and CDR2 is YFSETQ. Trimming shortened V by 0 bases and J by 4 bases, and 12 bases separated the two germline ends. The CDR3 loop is CASSLGSTRADTQYF. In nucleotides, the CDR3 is TGCGCCAGCAGCTTGGGTTCCACTCGGGCAGATACGCAGTATTTT.

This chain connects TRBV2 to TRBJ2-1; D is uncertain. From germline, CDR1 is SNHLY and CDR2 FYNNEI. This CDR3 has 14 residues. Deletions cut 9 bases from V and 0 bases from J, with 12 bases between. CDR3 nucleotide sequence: TGTGCCAGTGGGTCCCTCAGCTCCTACAATGAGCAGTTCTTC. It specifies CASGSLSSYNEQFF.

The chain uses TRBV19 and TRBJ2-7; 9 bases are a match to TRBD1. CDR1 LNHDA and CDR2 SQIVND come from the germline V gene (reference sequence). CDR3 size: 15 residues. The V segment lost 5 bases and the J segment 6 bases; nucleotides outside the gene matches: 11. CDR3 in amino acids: CASSAWGQGVAEQYF. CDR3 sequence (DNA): TGTGCCAGTAGTGCCTGGGGACAGGGAGTCGCCGAGCAGTACTTC.

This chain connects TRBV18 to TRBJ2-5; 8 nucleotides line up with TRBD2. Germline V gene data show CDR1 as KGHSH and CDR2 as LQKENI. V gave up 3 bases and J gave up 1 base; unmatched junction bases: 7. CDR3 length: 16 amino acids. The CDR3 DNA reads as TGTGCCAGCTCACCTTTTGCTAGCGGGCTCCAAGAGACCCAGTACTTC. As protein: CASSPFASGLQETQYF.

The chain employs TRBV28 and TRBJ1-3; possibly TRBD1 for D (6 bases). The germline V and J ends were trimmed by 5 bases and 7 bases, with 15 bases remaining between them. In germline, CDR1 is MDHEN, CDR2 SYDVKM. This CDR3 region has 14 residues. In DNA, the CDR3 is TGTGCCAGCAGTAACACAGGGAACTGGAACACCATATATTTT. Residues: CASSNTGNWNTIYF.

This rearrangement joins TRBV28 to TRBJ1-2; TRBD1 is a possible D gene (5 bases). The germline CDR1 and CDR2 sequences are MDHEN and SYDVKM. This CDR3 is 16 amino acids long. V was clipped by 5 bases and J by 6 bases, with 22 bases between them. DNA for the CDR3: TGTGCCAGCAGTCCCATCGGGGGGGTAAATAGGAATGGCTACACCTTC. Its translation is CASSPIGGVNRNGYTF.

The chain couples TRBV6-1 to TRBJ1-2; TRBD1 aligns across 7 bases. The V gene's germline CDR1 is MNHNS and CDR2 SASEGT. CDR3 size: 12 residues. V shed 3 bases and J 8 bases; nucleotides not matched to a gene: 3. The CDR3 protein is CASSEQGGGYTF. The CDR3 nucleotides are TGTGCCAGCAGTGAGCAGGGGGGAGGCTACACCTTC.

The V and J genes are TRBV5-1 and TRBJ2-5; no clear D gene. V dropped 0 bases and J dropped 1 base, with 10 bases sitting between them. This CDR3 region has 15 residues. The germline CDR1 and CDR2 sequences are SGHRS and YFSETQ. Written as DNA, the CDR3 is TGCGCCAGCAGCTTGGCCCCAGCAATCCAAGAGACCCAGTACTTC. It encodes CASSLAPAIQETQYF.

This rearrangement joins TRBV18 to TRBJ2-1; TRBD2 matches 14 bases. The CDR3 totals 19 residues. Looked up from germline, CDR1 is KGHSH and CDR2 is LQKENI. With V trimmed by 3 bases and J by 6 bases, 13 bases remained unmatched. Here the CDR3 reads CASSPPGLAGEGGSNEQFF. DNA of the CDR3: TGTGCCAGCTCACCTCCGGGACTAGCGGGAGAAGGCGGGTCCAATGAGCAGTTCTTC.

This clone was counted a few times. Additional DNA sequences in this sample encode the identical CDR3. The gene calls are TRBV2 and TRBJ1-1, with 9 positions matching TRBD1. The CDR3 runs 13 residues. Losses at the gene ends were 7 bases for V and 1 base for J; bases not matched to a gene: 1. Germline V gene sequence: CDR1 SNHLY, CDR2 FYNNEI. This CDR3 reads CASTGQGNTEAFF. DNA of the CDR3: TGTGCCAGCACGGGACAGGGGAACACTGAAGCTTTCTTT.